This TCR beta chain was captured by sequencing in a study of blood T cell repertoires in COVID-19. Study context: T cells, B-cell-depleted T cells, or PBMCs supplied cDNA or gDNA.

Everyone who took part was about 18 to 89 years old, and they came from about two dozen US areas. J gave up 0 bases and V 5 bases, and 7 bases lay outside the gene matches. Germline values: CDR1 SEHNR, CDR2 FQNEAQ (reference sequence). The CDR3 runs 15 residues. Sequencing used immunoSEQ multiplex PCR; TCRdb keeps in-frame clones, though not all of them. The sample carries about 250,000 clones, approximately 82% recorded once. This clonotype originated in a man in his forties or fifties who had been exposed to COVID-19. Input material: PBMCs or T cells enriched from blood (not recorded which). The gene calls are TRBV7-9 and TRBJ2-7; 7 nucleotides line up with TRBD1. The CDR3 coding sequence is TGTGCCAGCAGCCCCGGACAGGAACGCTCCTACGAGCAGTACTTC. It yields the protein CASSPGQERSYEQYF. Variable domain in full (rest from reference TRBV7-9 and TRBJ2-7): DTGVSQNPRHKITKRGQNVTFRCDPISEHNRLYWYRQTLGQGPEFLTYFQNEAQLEKSRLLSDRFSAERPKGSFSTLEIQRTEQGDSAMYLCASSPGQERSYEQYFGPGTRLTVT.